These 22 T cell receptor beta chains were sequenced from one sample in a study of blood T cell repertoires in COVID-19. The table came from immunoSEQ multiplex PCR; TCRdb's copy has only in-frame clones and leaves some out. Of roughly 160,000 clones listed, about four fifths are singletons. Input material: peripheral blood. The source of these receptors is a woman of 80 years or more with acute or convalescent COVID-19.

The chain is built from TRBV4-3 and TRBJ2-5; 12 bases fit TRBD2. Germline values: CDR1 LGHNA, CDR2 YSLEER. The junction had 3 bases not matched to a gene; V was cut back by 5 bases and J by 5 bases. This CDR3 has 14 residues. The CDR3 here is CASSSGLAGETQYF. The CDR3 nucleotides are TGCGCCAGCAGCTCGGGACTAGCGGGCGAGACCCAGTACTTC.

In its sample, this clone was seen once. The chain links TRBV5-4 to TRBJ1-4, with 10 bases lining up with TRBD1. The J segment lost 5 bases and the V segment lost 2 bases, leaving 6 bases of the junction unmatched. Germline CDR1 and CDR2: SGHNT and YYREEE (reference sequence). The CDR3 sequence is 16 residues long. CDR3 protein: CASSLFGQGGNEKLFF. DNA of the CDR3: TGTGCCAGCAGCTTATTCGGACAGGGGGGAAATGAAAAACTGTTTTTT.

The gene calls are TRBV5-6 and TRBJ2-6; TRBD2 might be the D (7 bases). This CDR3 comprises 15 residues. V gave up 0 bases and J gave up 8 bases, with 12 bases separating them. Germline lookup yields CDR1 SGHDT and CDR2 YYEEEE. For the CDR3, the DNA is TGTGCCAGCAGCTTGGGCAGGGGAGGGACCAACGTCCTGACTTTC. It encodes CASSLGRGGTNVLTF.

CDR3 DNA: TGCGCCAGCAGCCAAGAACTCTTTACCTACGAGCAGTACTTC. Its protein product is CASSQELFTYEQYF. The rearrangement uses TRBV4-3 and TRBJ2-7; D ambiguous. The germline V gene has CDR1 LGHNA and CDR2 YSLEER. V was trimmed by 0 bases and J by 2 bases, leaving 8 bases between them. The CDR3 has 14 residues.

CDR3 DNA sequence: TGCAGCGCCGCTAGCGGGGTTGGAGATACGCAGTATTTT. Translating gives CSAASGVGDTQYF. This rearrangement joins TRBV29-1 to TRBJ2-3, with 9 nucleotides matching TRBD2. The CDR3 has 13 residues. After removal of 7 bases from V and 5 bases from J, the junction contained 7 bases not matched to a gene. Germline V gene data show CDR1 as SQVTM and CDR2 as ANQGSEA.

The genes are TRBV21-1 and TRBJ1-4; the table assigns TRBD1, which was not confirmed against the DNA. TRBV21-1 is labeled a pseudogene. The CDR3 runs to 11 residues. In DNA, the CDR3 is TGTGCCAGCAGCAAGGCTCCCAAACTGTTTTTT. Translated, it gives CASSKAPKLFF.

In DNA, the CDR3 is TGTGCCAGCAGCTTAAGGGGGCGGGGACAGGGGACCACTGAAGCTTTCTTT. Its protein is CASSLRGRGQGTTEAFF. The chain links TRBV7-3 to TRBJ1-1; 10 positions agree with TRBD1. The CDR3 extends over 17 amino acids. Germline V gives CDR1 SGHTA, CDR2 FQGTGA. The ends lost 1 base at V and 4 bases at J; junction bases unmatched: 9.

The V call is TRBV24-1, the J call TRBJ2-1; 10 bases align to TRBD1. Germline lookup yields CDR1 KGHDR and CDR2 SFDVKD. J gave up 6 bases and V 3 bases, and 7 bases lay outside the gene matches. This CDR3 has 16 residues. Here the CDR3 reads CATSDQATGGRNEQFF. CDR3 DNA sequence: TGTGCCACCAGTGATCAAGCGACAGGGGGCCGCAATGAGCAGTTCTTC.

CDR3 region: CASSLGLAGNYEQYF. The CDR3 bases are TGTGCCAGCAGCTTGGGTTTAGCGGGGAACTACGAGCAGTACTTC. The gene calls are TRBV5-8 and TRBJ2-7, with 8 bases aligning to TRBD2. CDR3 length: 15 residues. Per germline, CDR1 SGHTS and CDR2 YDEGEE. The V gene end was trimmed by 0 bases and the J gene end by 3 bases; junction bases not matched to a gene: 5.

This clone was seen a handful of times. The chain uses TRBV5-4 and TRBJ1-3; possible D gene TRBD1, 6 bases. The V end lost 0 bases, the J end lost 8 bases, and 18 bases lay between the germline ends. The CDR3 consists of 16 residues. CDR1 SGHNT and CDR2 YYREEE come from the germline V gene (reference sequence). In DNA, the CDR3 is TGTGCCAGCAGCTTGGGAGCTGGGGGCCTCGTGGACACCATATATTTT. Its translation is CASSLGAGGLVDTIYF.

This chain links TRBV6-5 with TRBJ2-1; D may be TRBD1 (6 bases). This CDR3 contains 13 residues. V was cut by 5 bases and J by 4 bases, with 9 bases left in between. Germline CDR1 is MNHEY and CDR2 is SVGAGI. The CDR3 DNA follows: TGTGCCAGCAGTACGAGGGGGTACAATGAGCAGTTCTTC. This sequence encodes CASSTRGYNEQFF.

The chain couples TRBV7-2 to TRBJ2-3; D unclear. V lost 5 bases to trimming and J lost 4 bases, with 13 bases between them. CDR1 is SGHTA and CDR2 is FQGNSA in the germline V gene. The CDR3 has 14 amino acids. The CDR3: CASSPISAADTQYF. DNA of the CDR3: TGTGCCAGCAGCCCTATTTCCGCCGCAGATACGCAGTATTTT.

The V and J genes are TRBV6-5 and TRBJ1-1; 9 bases match TRBD1. CDR1 MNHEY and CDR2 SVGAGI come from the germline V gene. V shed 6 bases and J 5 bases; nucleotides not matched to a gene: 4. CDR3 length: 13 amino acids. Written as DNA, the CDR3 is TGTGCCAGCAGATGGACAGGGGTTACTGAAGCTTTCTTT. Its protein is CASRWTGVTEAFF.

In this sample, this clone turned up a few times. V and J are TRBV4-3 and TRBJ2-1, with unresolved D. The CDR3 spans 13 residues. Trimming stripped 5 bases from V and 7 bases from J, with 12 bases between. Germline values: CDR1 LGHNA, CDR2 YSLEER. The CDR3 here is CASSNGRVNEQFF. In DNA, the CDR3 is TGCGCCAGCAGCAATGGGCGCGTTAATGAGCAGTTCTTC.

This chain connects TRBV30 to TRBJ2-2; 7 positions match TRBD2. Losses at the gene ends were 4 bases for V and 4 bases for J; bases not matched to a gene: 12. CDR1 and CDR2 (germline): GTSNPN, SVGIG (reference sequence). CDR3 length: 16 amino acids. CDR3 DNA sequence: TGTGCCTGGATGGCGGCGGGAGTATCGAGCACCGGGGAGCTGTTTTTT. Protein sequence: CAWMAAGVSSTGELFF.

The V gene is TRBV6-5, the J gene TRBJ1-5; D perhaps matches TRBD1 (6 bases). Germline CDR1 and CDR2: MNHEY and SVGAGI. The V end lost 2 bases, the J end lost 7 bases, and 9 bases lay between the germline ends. The CDR3 extends over 13 amino acids. In DNA, the CDR3 is TGTGCCAGCAGTTACGTACAGGGACAGCCCCAGCATTTT. Protein: CASSYVQGQPQHF.

This chain joins TRBV5-6 and TRBJ2-3; 8 bases fit TRBD2. Germline lookup yields CDR1 SGHDT and CDR2 YYEEEE. After removal of 4 bases from V and 3 bases from J, the junction contained 7 bases not matched to a gene. The CDR3 loop spans 15 amino acids. The CDR3 DNA is TGTGCCAGCAGCCCTCCGGGACTAGAAACAGATACGCAGTATTTT. As protein: CASSPPGLETDTQYF. The full variable domain, its missing parts supplied by reference TRBV5-6 and TRBJ2-3, is DAGVTQSPTHLIKTRGQQVTLRCSPKSGHDTVSWYQQALGQGPQFIFQYYEEEERQRGNFPDRFSGHQFPNYSSELNVNALLLGDSALYLCASSPPGLETDTQYFGPGTRLTVL.

V usage is TRBV18 and J usage is TRBJ2-2, with 7 bases lining up with TRBD2. From germline, CDR1 is KGHSH and CDR2 LQKENI. J gave up 2 bases and V 6 bases, and 6 bases lay outside the gene matches. The CDR3 contains 15 residues. Here the CDR3 reads CASSRSSGNTGELFF. The CDR3 DNA is TGTGCCAGCTCGCGATCTAGCGGAAACACCGGGGAGCTGTTTTTT.

The CDR3 sequence: CASSLVGNQPQHF. CDR3 DNA sequence: TGTGCCAGCAGCTTAGTCGGGAATCAGCCCCAGCATTTT. The chain has TRBV7-2 and TRBJ1-5, with D unclear. The CDR3 sequence is 13 residues long. Germline assignment: CDR1 SGHTA and CDR2 FQGNSA. Trimming pared 1 base from V and 4 bases from J, leaving 5 bases between.

The chain has TRBV7-9 and TRBJ2-7; 11 bases are shared with TRBD1. The CDR3 covers 15 residues. The germline V gene encodes CDR1 SEHNR and CDR2 FQNEAQ (reference sequence). Germline trimming cut 4 bases from V and 3 bases from J; bases unmatched to any gene: 5. The CDR3 coding sequence is TGTGCCAGCAGCTCCGGACAGGGGGCTTTCTACGAGCAGTACTTC. It is translated as CASSSGQGAFYEQYF.

A few counts support this clone. This sequence joins TRBV5-6 and TRBJ2-5, with unresolved D. CDR1 SGHDT and CDR2 YYEEEE come from the germline V gene. This CDR3 region has 13 residues. V lost 1 base to trimming and J lost 3 bases, with 7 bases between them. The CDR3, as DNA: TGTGCCAGCAGCTTGACAGAAGAAGAGACCCAGTACTTC. It translates to CASSLTEEETQYF.

This rearrangement joins TRBV2 to TRBJ1-4, with TRBD1 matching over 9 bases. The germline V gene has CDR1 SNHLY and CDR2 FYNNEI. Trimming cost V 11 bases and J 4 bases; bases outside gene matches: 11. The CDR3 has 15 amino acids. The CDR3 sequence is CAGGQGMSGNEKLFF. DNA for the CDR3: TGTGCCGGCGGACAGGGGATGAGTGGTAATGAAAAACTGTTTTTT.